This TCR beta chain originates from a study of T cell responses to AZD1222 COVID-19 vaccine. Libraries were prepared by immunoSEQ multiplex PCR; TCRdb keeps only in-frame clonotypes and omits some of them. The top ten hold approximately 5% of the sample, which has 140,000 to 150,000 clones, about 86% seen once. The V end was cut by 1 base, the J end by 8 bases, with 15 bases between. Germline V gene sequence: CDR1 SEHNR, CDR2 FQNEAQ (reference sequence). CDR3 size: 15 residues. This clone has more than one count but fewer than ten. The chain employs TRBV7-9 and TRBJ2-1; D may be TRBD2 (6 bases). The source was peripheral blood, collected 28 days after the second AZD1222 dose. This clonotype was obtained from an adult who received the AZD1222 COVID-19 vaccine. The CDR3 loop is CASSLVSGPGDEQFF. DNA for the CDR3: TGTGCCAGCAGCTTAGTATCGGGCCCGGGGGATGAGCAGTTCTTC.